The present TCR beta chain was sequenced within a study of T cell responses to AZD1222 COVID-19 vaccine. Here immunoSEQ multiplex PCR was the method, and the copy in TCRdb shows in-frame clones only, minus some. The sample includes about 130,000 clones, about nine tenths of them seen just once. CDR1 SGHKS and CDR2 YYEKEE come from the germline V gene (reference sequence). CDR3 length: 16 residues. V trimming: 3 bases; J trimming: 7 bases; junction bases outside the gene matches: 8. The sequenced sample was peripheral blood, obtained on day 0 of AZD1222 vaccination. The sequence was collected from an adult in good health. The chain has TRBV5-5 and TRBJ2-1; 12 bases agree with TRBD1. CDR3 sequence reads: CASSWWDRGLSNEQFF. DNA for the CDR3: TGTGCCAGCAGCTGGTGGGACAGGGGGCTTAGTAATGAGCAGTTCTTC.